This TCR beta chain was identified during a study of shared clonotypes between healthy human individuals (dated by TCRdb to 2019 to 2021). For the wider study: The cohort included three men and a couple of women between 18 and 49 years of age. For each donor, CD4 naive and CD4 memory were each run on three plates, CD8 naive on two plates, and CD8 memory on one plate. The study deeply sequenced blood TCR repertoires of roughly five healthy adults to estimate repertoire size and the extent of clonotype sharing between individuals. To increase sequencing depth and limit assay-specific biases, different laboratories used diverse techniques to prepare libraries and sequence TCR repertoires. Per donor, leukapheresis produced somewhere between about 0.9 and 9 billion PBMCs. The study at large found these results: Incomplete sequencing was indicated by rarefaction of sorted-subset datasets, despite the large sequencing depth. Only blood was sampled, and tissue TCR repertoires likely differ from those in blood. Clonotypes shared by all four sorted-subset donors showed higher generation probabilities than non-shared clonotypes. When a handful of donors were compared, the shared fraction of clonotypes was about 5% for naive CD4, 3.5% for naive CD8, roughly 2.5% for memory CD4, and roughly 0.4% for memory CD8. Estimated clonotype richness was generally larger for naive than for memory subsets. Based on pairwise subsampling, the degree of clonotype sharing among donors was expected to be affected by sequencing depth. The genetic and exposure-history diversity represented was limited by the small number of donors.

Comments on this clone: Its binding antigen is unknown. There are no base qualities to consult, and no much larger clone falls within one base.

TCR CDR3 regions were amplified from genomic DNA by multiplex PCR using the deep immunoSEQ assay. Genomic DNA extracted from each cell subset was distributed evenly over all wells of several immunoSEQ 96-well plates, and each plate served as one replicate. Each replicate PCR for sorted subsets received approximately 200 ng genomic DNA, equal to 28,000 or so T cell genomes. Purified libraries were measured with a Qubit 3.0 fluorometer, size-checked on a Bioanalyzer 2100, and measured again with the KAPA Library Quantification kit. Each immunoSEQ 96-well plate was sequenced on its own single-read 150-cycle Illumina NextSeq 550 flow cell. The study's own analysis went as follows. The immunoSEQ output contained only junctional sequences without quality scores, so filtering could not match that applied to full-length reads. Sequences were annotated with PyIR, a Python wrapper for IgBLAST v1.9, using IMGT germline references to assign V/J genes and CDR3. Reads with weak V/J assignments (E-value above 1e-6), missing CDR3, stop codons, out-of-frame junctions, or ambiguous translated residues were removed. A V3J clonotype was defined by an identical inferred V gene, J gene, and CDR3 amino acid sequence. The percentage overlap between two repertoires was calculated by dividing the number of shared unique clonotypes by the size of the smaller repertoire. Richness of each repertoire was evaluated using RTK rarefaction, the Chao1 estimator, and Recon v2.1 estimates of unobserved clonotypes. Generation probabilities were computed with OLGA for all TCRbeta clonotypes obtained by the gDNA method from several donors. Imported from immuneACCESS, the table was reduced by TCRdb to in-frame sequences with V and J called. These copies leave out some clones; in studies compared against another copy, an unresolved V gene accounts for under half, and the cause of the remainder is not known. The DNA gave D and trimming, while V, J and clone size come from that table. The sample table holds millions of clones, of which about 93% were seen once. Around 1.7% of the sample goes to the ten largest clones.

CD8 naive samples were obtained by positive selection for CCR7 among CD45RO-negative cells, yielding a CD45RA+CCR7+ population from which TemRA cells were excluded. Healthy HIV-negative adults with no recently reported acute infections or vaccinations were included as donors. Every donor was a Caucasian adult living in Nashville, Tennessee, USA. Blood was collected by leukapheresis, and PBMCs were isolated by Ficoll-Histopaque density gradient centrifugation and then cryopreserved in liquid nitrogen vapor phase. Purity and quantity of every magnetically sorted T cell population were checked by analytical flow cytometry. Genomic DNA was isolated from each sorted fraction and quantified by UV absorbance on a Nanodrop 2000c. From the cysteine up to the phenylalanine, the CDR3 has a length of 18 residues. CDR3 DNA is the only sequence kept; it has 54 bases, read in frame from the first base. At the junction V is shortened by 2 bases and J by 6 bases, with 26 bases in between. The germline V gene provides CDR1 SGHVS and CDR2 FNYEAQ.

This sequence uses TRBV7-6 and TRBJ2-7; a tentative D call is TRBD2 (6 bases match). The sequenced sample was naive CD8+ T cells from PBMCs. The label giving this sample's cell subset or site can be read as: CD45RA+CCR7+. The TCR sequence derives from a man aged 18-30 years in good health. Some clones in this sample may be carry-over from other donors' samples. Here the CDR3 is given as CASSLLGGGKEYYVEQYF. The bases are TGTGCCAGCAGCTTACTCGGGGGTGGGAAGGAGTATTATGTCGAGCAGTACTTC.